This T cell receptor (beta chain) comes out of a study of blood T cell repertoires in COVID-19. Across the whole study: The United States, Italy and Spain provided the acute and convalescent COVID-19 samples. PBMCs, B-cell-depleted T cells, or T cells were the source of the cDNA or gDNA that made up the material.

Per the study methods: Estimated nucleated cell counts came from reference gene primer amplification. This table comes from immunoSEQ multiplex PCR, and its TCRdb copy is limited to in-frame clones, with some not included. The V and J calls and clone size are taken from that table; D and trimming were inferred from the DNA. The sample records around 250,000 clones, 80% to 85% being singletons. Germline CDR1 is MDHEN and CDR2 is SYDVKM. The CDR3 consists of 12 residues. J lost 8 bases, V lost 10 bases, and 4 bases had no gene match. V gene TRBV28 combines with J gene TRBJ1-6, with 8 bases fitting TRBD1. This clonotype originated in a woman aged 40 to 50 who had recovered from COVID-19. Specimen: peripheral blood. In DNA, the CDR3 is TGTGCCATTTGGACAGGGTATTCACCCCTCCACTTT. It translates to CAIWTGYSPLHF.